This T cell receptor (beta chain) was found in a study of blood T cell repertoires in COVID-19. Patients in Seattle were enrolled during active infection, then followed longitudinally. Per germline, CDR1 MNHEY and CDR2 SMNVEV (reference sequence). The CDR3 runs 13 residues. Between the trimmed V and J ends, which lost 7 bases and 1 base, there was a span of 11 bases. This table comes from immunoSEQ multiplex PCR, and its TCRdb copy is limited to in-frame clones, with some not included. Among 150,000 to 200,000 clones listed, more than 75% were seen once. The rearrangement uses TRBV27 and TRBJ2-7; tentatively, D is TRBD1 (6 bases). This TCR derives from a woman between 65 and 79 years old with COVID-19, enrolled during active disease. The sample comprised peripheral blood. CDR3 nucleotides: TGTGCCAGCAAAATGGACAGTTCCTACGAGCAGTACTTC. Residues: CASKMDSSYEQYF.